This record covers a single T cell receptor (beta chain). The antigen is unknown. The data were obtained in a study of cytomegalovirus exposure and HLA in healthy donors. The overall study: HLA-typed donors contributed around 82 million unique TCRs, which were held in an early data release. The study's findings and limits: As was reported, the classifier diagnosed cytomegalovirus status with high specificity and sensitivity. Within an earlier analysis, most TCR beta V segments proved productive either about 90% or about 30% of the time.

PCR amplification relied on 60 Vbeta primers (plus 13 Jbeta primers). The method was immunoSEQ multiplex PCR; TCRdb's version includes in-frame clones alone and lacks a portion of them. Of under 200,000 clones listed, over 65% are singletons. Germline CDR1 SEHNR, CDR2 FQNEAQ (reference sequence). This CDR3 spans 15 amino acids. Trimming took off 3 bases at V and 0 bases at J, with 9 bases between the two ends. Specimen: PBMCs. This receptor was obtained from a man between 60 and 70 years old in good health and CMV-seronegative. The chain combines TRBV7-9 with TRBJ1-3, with D unresolved. The CDR3 DNA follows: TGTGCCAGCAGCTTGGAGGGAGTCTCTGGAAACACCATATATTTT. Protein product: CASSLEGVSGNTIYF. Combining the CDR3 with reference TRBV7-9 and TRBJ1-3 gives the whole variable domain DTGVSQNPRHKITKRGQNVTFRCDPISEHNRLYWYRQTLGQGPEFLTYFQNEAQLEKSRLLSDRFSAERPKGSFSTLEIQRTEQGDSAMYLCASSLEGVSGNTIYFGEGSWLTVV.